This T cell receptor (beta chain) was sequenced for a study of T cells in Graves' hyperthyroidism and ophthalmopathy. About the research overall: Peripheral blood was drawn at first diagnosis, prior to all treatment.

V lost 6 bases to trimming and J lost 4 bases, with 7 bases between them. CDR1 MDHEN and CDR2 SYDVKM come from the germline V gene. The CDR3 runs 12 residues. The hyperthyroidism patients had all been newly diagnosed, and their disease duration was under 2 months. Their ages ranged from 18 to 65 years. This clonotype showed up many times. The antigen remains unidentified. The CDR3 regions of TCR beta were amplified from RNA transcripts. A set of HTBI primers served as the primers for a first-round RT-PCR of the TCR CDR3. TCRdb processed the multiplex PCR reads anew with MiXCR; each CDR3 protein has one entry. The sample has about 400,000 distinct CDR3 sequences, under 15% seen once. Findings and caveats of the study: Most clonotypes expanded in thyroid above 0.001 were likewise present in blood.

The clonotype comes from a woman aged 30 to 39 with Graves' hyperthyroidism. Sequencing input: blood. J is TRBJ1-5 and V is TRBV28; D unresolved. As DNA, the CDR3 is TGTGCCAGCAGGACCAGTAATCAGCCCCAGCATTTT. It encodes CASRTSNQPQHF.